What follows is one TCR beta chain and its context. The antigen remains unidentified. Trimming removed 4 bases at V and 4 bases at J, with 12 bases between. The CDR3 loop spans 14 amino acids. Germline V CDR1 and CDR2: LGHNA, YSLEER. This specimen comes from a study of cytomegalovirus exposure and HLA in healthy donors. Overall study findings and caveats: Analyzed later, association rates of TCRs varied across HLA loci, with DRB1 most and HLA-C fewest. Around 160 TCR beta chains were listed as cytomegalovirus-associated.

Researchers ran the PCR with 60 Vbeta and 13 Jbeta primers. This table comes from immunoSEQ multiplex PCR, and its TCRdb copy is limited to in-frame clones, with some not included. The sample has roughly 200,000 clones, 77% seen once; the top ten hold approximately 2%. The chain is built from TRBV4-3 and TRBJ2-3; maybe TRBD2 (6 bases). Material: PBMCs. The clonotype comes from a woman aged 25 to 39 in good health and CMV-seropositive. CDR3 in amino acids: CASSLWRGADTQYF. The CDR3 DNA is TGCGCCAGCAGCCTTTGGAGGGGAGCAGATACGCAGTATTTT.